Shown below are 17 T cell receptor beta chains from a single sample sequenced in a study of cytomegalovirus exposure and HLA in healthy donors. The study ran its PCR with 60 Vbeta and 13 Jbeta primers. Data came from immunoSEQ multiplex PCR; TCRdb stores just in-frame clones and leaves some out. The repertoire holds some 150,000 clones, with less than 85% as singletons. Sequencing used PBMCs. These receptors originate from a woman aged 45-60 years in good health and CMV-seropositive.

The chain couples TRBV7-2 to TRBJ1-5; 12 nucleotides line up with TRBD1. CDR3 length: 19 amino acids. Germline CDR1 reads SGHTA; CDR2 reads FQGNSA. Trimming cost V 5 bases and J 2 bases; bases outside gene matches: 13. DNA of the CDR3: TGTGCCAGCAGCGTTACTGGGACAGGGGGCGGACTGGGCAATCAGCCCCAGCATTTT. Its translation is CASSVTGTGGGLGNQPQHF.

V usage is TRBV10-2 and J usage is TRBJ1-1; D not certain. V was clipped by 11 bases and J by 1 base, with 11 bases between them. CDR1 is WSHSY, CDR2 SAAADI, per germline. CDR3 size: 12 residues. CDR3 coding DNA: TGCGCCGCCTGGGCAGGGAACACTGAAGCTTTCTTT. This gives the protein CAAWAGNTEAFF.

V is TRBV30 and J is TRBJ2-2; no definite D call. Germline values: CDR1 GTSNPN, CDR2 SVGIG (reference sequence). This CDR3 comprises 12 residues. V was trimmed by 3 bases and J by 4 bases, leaving 6 bases between them. In nucleotides, the CDR3 is TGTGCCTGGAGGCCTAGCACCGGGGAGCTGTTTTTT. This sequence encodes CAWRPSTGELFF. The full variable domain, with the rest looked up from reference TRBV30 and TRBJ2-2, is SQTIHQWPATLVQPVGSPLSLECTVEGTSNPNLYWYRQAAGRGLQLLFYSVGIGQISSEVPQNLSASRPQDRQFILSSKKLLLSDSGFYLCAWRPSTGELFFGEGSRLTVL.

The V call is TRBV6-1, the J call TRBJ1-2; perhaps TRBD1 as D (6 bases). V was trimmed by 2 bases and J by 8 bases, leaving 12 bases between them. CDR1 and CDR2 from the germline V gene are MNHNS and SASEGT. CDR3 length: 13 residues. CDR3 in amino acids: CASSERGAEGYTF. The CDR3 region has the DNA TGTGCCAGCAGTGAACGGGGGGCTGAGGGCTACACCTTC.

The chain carries TRBV19 and TRBJ1-2; D is perhaps TRBD1 (6 bases). Trimming pared 3 bases from V and 8 bases from J, leaving 22 bases between. Germline loops: CDR1 LNHDA, CDR2 SQIVND (reference sequence). This CDR3 contains 16 residues. This CDR3 reads CASSIPNSRGAQGYTF. The CDR3 DNA follows: TGTGCCAGTAGTATTCCGAACTCCCGGGGGGCGCAAGGCTACACCTTC.

The chain carries TRBV6-1 and TRBJ1-1; TRBD1 matches at 8 bases. The length of the CDR3 is 17 residues. V trimming: 3 bases; J trimming: 5 bases; junction bases outside the gene matches: 14. Germline V gene lookup returns CDR1 MNHNS and CDR2 SASEGT. CDR3 DNA: TGTGCCAGCAGTGAGAAGGGGGATTGGACAGGGAGGACTGAAGCTTTCTTT. Protein product: CASSEKGDWTGRTEAFF.

This clone has only a few counts. This chain joins TRBV28 and TRBJ1-2; 8 positions match TRBD1. The CDR3 length is 13 residues. Trimming at V came to 6 bases and at J to 3 bases, leaving 3 bases not matched to a gene. Germline CDR1 is MDHEN and CDR2 is SYDVKM. The CDR3 sequence is CASRQGQDYGYTF. In nucleotides, the CDR3 is TGTGCCAGCAGGCAGGGACAGGACTATGGCTACACCTTC.

The genes are TRBV28 and TRBJ2-7, with D possibly being TRBD2 (5 bases). The CDR3 covers 12 residues. Germline-derived CDR1 and CDR2 are MDHEN and SYDVKM. The germline V and J ends were trimmed by 3 bases and 3 bases, with 6 bases remaining between them. CDR3 sequence reads: CASSLGDYEQYF. CDR3 DNA sequence: TGTGCCAGCAGTTTGGGAGACTACGAGCAGTACTTC.

The chain is built from TRBV10-3 and TRBJ2-5; no clear D gene. The J call may be mistaken, given a closer DNA end match to TRBJ2-7. Germline CDR1 ENHRY, CDR2 SYGVKD. The CDR3 is 12 amino acids. The chain's CDR3 is CAISESVYEQYF. CDR3 sequence (DNA): TGTGCCATCAGTGAGTCAGTCTACGAGCAGTACTTC.

This chain links TRBV9 with TRBJ2-1; TRBD1 matches 7 bases. CDR1 SGDLS and CDR2 YYNGEE come from the germline V gene. With 6 bases clipped from V and 8 bases from J, the junction kept 8 bases outside the gene matches. CDR3 length: 13 residues. CDR3 region: CASNKGGRDEQFF. The CDR3 nucleotides read TGTGCCAGCAATAAAGGGGGCAGGGATGAGCAGTTCTTC.

This chain connects TRBV5-6 to TRBJ1-1; possible D gene TRBD1, 6 bases. V was clipped by 1 base and J by 2 bases, with 18 bases between them. Germline lookup yields CDR1 SGHDT and CDR2 YYEEEE. CDR3 length: 17 residues. CDR3 DNA sequence: TGTGCCAGCAGCTTGACTATCGGACAGTGGGTAAACACTGAAGCTTTCTTT. It encodes CASSLTIGQWVNTEAFF.

CDR3 region: CSALVDTQYF. The CDR3 DNA reads as TGCAGCGCGTTGGTCGATACGCAGTATTTT. The chain recombines TRBV20-1 with TRBJ2-3, with D unresolved. CDR1 DFQATT and CDR2 SNEGSKA come from the germline V gene (reference sequence). The CDR3 runs to 10 residues.

In its sample, this clone was seen many times. Other DNA sequences in the same sample also yield this CDR3. The chain carries TRBV6-1 and TRBJ2-7, with D maybe TRBD2 (5 bases). In germline, CDR1 is MNHNS, CDR2 SASEGT. The V end was cut by 0 bases, the J end by 3 bases, with 9 bases between. This CDR3 is built from 14 residues. The CDR3 is CASSEARGFYEQYF. CDR3 coding DNA: TGTGCCAGCAGTGAAGCGAGAGGGTTCTACGAGCAGTACTTC.

Only one count was recorded for this clone. V and J are TRBV27 and TRBJ2-7; a weak D match, TRBD1 (6 bases). Germline V CDR1 and CDR2: MNHEY, SMNVEV (reference sequence). The CDR3 has 14 amino acids. V shed 6 bases and J shed 2 bases, with 14 bases lying between them. CDR3 DNA sequence: TGTGCCAGCAGGAACCCAGGGGTTACCTACGAGCAGTACTTC. Protein sequence: CASRNPGVTYEQYF.

The chain is built from TRBV30 and TRBJ1-1, with TRBD1 as a possible D gene (6 bases). The germline gives CDR1 GTSNPN, CDR2 SVGIG (reference sequence). Between the trimmed V and J ends, which lost 1 base and 4 bases, there was a span of 19 bases. The CDR3 length is 16 residues. In DNA, the CDR3 is TGTGCCTGGAGTGCAGGGGTCAGCGTTAGAGGCACTGAAGCTTTCTTT. Translation gives CAWSAGVSVRGTEAFF.

The rearrangement links TRBV5-4 to TRBJ1-4; 7 bases agree with TRBD1. The CDR3 covers 14 residues. Germline V gene lookup returns CDR1 SGHNT and CDR2 YYREEE (reference sequence). V shed 4 bases and J 4 bases; nucleotides not matched to a gene: 4. DNA for the CDR3: TGTGCCAGCAGCCTCCGGGACAGTAATGAAAAACTGTTTTTT. Translation gives CASSLRDSNEKLFF.

This clone came up once. A junction end diverges from the germline sequence, so it may reflect a read error. This sequence joins TRBV7-9 and TRBJ1-3; unclear D gene. Germline assignment: CDR1 SEHNR and CDR2 FQNEAQ (reference sequence). The CDR3 has 15 residues. The CDR3 coding sequence is TGTTCCAGCAGCCCCTCTCCGCGAGCTGGAAACACCATATATTTT. Translation gives CSSSPSPRAGNTIYF.